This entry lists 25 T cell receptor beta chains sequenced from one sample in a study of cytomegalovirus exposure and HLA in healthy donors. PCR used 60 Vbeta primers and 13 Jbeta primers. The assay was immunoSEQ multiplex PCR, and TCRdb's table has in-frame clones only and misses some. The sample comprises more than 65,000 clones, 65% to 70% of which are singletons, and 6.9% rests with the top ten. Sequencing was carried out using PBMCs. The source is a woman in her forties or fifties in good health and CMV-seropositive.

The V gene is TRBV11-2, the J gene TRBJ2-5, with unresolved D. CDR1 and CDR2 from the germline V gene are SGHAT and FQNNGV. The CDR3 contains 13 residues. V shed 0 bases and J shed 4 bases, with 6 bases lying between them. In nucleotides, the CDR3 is TGTGCCAGCAGCTTAGAAATATCAGAGACCCAGTACTTC. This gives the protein CASSLEISETQYF.

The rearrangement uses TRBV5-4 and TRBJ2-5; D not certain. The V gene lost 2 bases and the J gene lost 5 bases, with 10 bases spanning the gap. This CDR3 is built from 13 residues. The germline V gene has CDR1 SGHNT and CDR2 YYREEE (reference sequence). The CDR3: CASSFVGRETQYF. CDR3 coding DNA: TGTGCCAGCAGCTTCGTGGGCCGCGAGACCCAGTACTTC.

The CDR3 reads CSVDQGQGLLVNEQFF. CDR3 nucleotide sequence: TGCAGCGTTGATCAAGGACAGGGCTTATTGGTCAATGAGCAGTTCTTC. The gene calls are TRBV29-1 and TRBJ2-1, with 8 bases lining up with TRBD1. Germline lookup yields CDR1 SQVTM and CDR2 ANQGSEA. V shed 3 bases, J shed 6 bases, and the junction held 13 bases outside the gene matches. The CDR3 totals 16 residues.

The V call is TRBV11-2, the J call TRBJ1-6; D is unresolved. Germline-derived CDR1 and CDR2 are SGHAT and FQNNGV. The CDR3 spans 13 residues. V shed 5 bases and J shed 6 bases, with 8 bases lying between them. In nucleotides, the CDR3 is TGTGCCAGCAGCCCTGGGCGTAATTCACCCCTCCACTTT. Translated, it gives CASSPGRNSPLHF.

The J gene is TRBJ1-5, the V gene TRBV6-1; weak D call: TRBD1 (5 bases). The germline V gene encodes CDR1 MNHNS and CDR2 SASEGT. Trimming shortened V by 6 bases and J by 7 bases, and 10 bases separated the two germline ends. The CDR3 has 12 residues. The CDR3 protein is CASRQGRQPQHF. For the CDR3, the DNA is TGTGCCAGCAGGCAGGGCCGACAGCCCCAGCATTTT.

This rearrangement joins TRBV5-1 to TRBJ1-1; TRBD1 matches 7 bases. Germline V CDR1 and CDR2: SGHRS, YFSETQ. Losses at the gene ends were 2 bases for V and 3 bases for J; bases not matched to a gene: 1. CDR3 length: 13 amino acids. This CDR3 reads CASSFTGDTEAFF. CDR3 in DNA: TGCGCCAGCAGCTTTACAGGGGACACTGAAGCTTTCTTT.

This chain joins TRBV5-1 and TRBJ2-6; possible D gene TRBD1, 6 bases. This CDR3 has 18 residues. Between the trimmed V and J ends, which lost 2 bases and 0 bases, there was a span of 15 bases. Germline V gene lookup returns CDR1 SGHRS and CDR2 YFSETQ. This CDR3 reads CASSFPQGLNSGANVLTF. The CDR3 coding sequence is TGCGCCAGCAGCTTTCCTCAGGGGCTCAACTCTGGGGCCAACGTCCTGACTTTC. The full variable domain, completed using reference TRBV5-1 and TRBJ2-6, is KAGVTQTPRYLIKTRGQQVTLSCSPISGHRSVSWYQQTPGQGLQFLFEYFSETQRNKGNFPGRFSGRQFSNSRSEMNVSTLELGDSALYLCASSFPQGLNSGANVLTFGAGSRLTVL.

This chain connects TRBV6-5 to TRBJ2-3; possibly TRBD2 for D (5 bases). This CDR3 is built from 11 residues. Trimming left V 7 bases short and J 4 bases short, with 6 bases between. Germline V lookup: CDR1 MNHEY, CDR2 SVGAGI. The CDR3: CASTRADTQYF. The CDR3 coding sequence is TGTGCCAGCACGAGGGCAGATACGCAGTATTTT.

CDR3 in DNA: TGTGCCAGCTCGAAGAGCACCACCGGGGAGCTGTTTTTT. It specifies CASSKSTTGELFF. V is TRBV18 and J is TRBJ2-2; D uncertain. This CDR3 comprises 13 residues. V lost 6 bases to trimming and J lost 4 bases, with 9 bases between them. Germline lookup yields CDR1 KGHSH and CDR2 LQKENI.

Here the CDR3 DNA reads TGTGCCAGCAGTTTTACAGAGAACACTGAAGCTTTCTTT. It translates to CASSFTENTEAFF. V is TRBV7-9 and J is TRBJ1-1; no reliable D call. CDR3 length equals 13 residues. The V gene lost 6 bases and the J gene lost 1 base, with 9 bases spanning the gap. Germline values: CDR1 SEHNR, CDR2 FQNEAQ (reference sequence).

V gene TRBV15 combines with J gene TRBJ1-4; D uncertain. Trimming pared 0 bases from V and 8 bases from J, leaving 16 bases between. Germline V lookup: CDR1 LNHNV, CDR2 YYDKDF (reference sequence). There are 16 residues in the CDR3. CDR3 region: CATSRDRPRSGEKLFF. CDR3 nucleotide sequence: TGTGCCACCAGCAGAGATCGTCCAAGATCAGGAGAAAAACTGTTTTTT.

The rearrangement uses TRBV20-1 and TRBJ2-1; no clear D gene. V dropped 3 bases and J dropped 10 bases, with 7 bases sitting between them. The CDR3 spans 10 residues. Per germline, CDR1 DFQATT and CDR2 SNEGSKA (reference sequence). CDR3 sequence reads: CSASRSEQFF. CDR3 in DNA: TGCAGTGCTAGCAGGTCAGAGCAGTTCTTC.

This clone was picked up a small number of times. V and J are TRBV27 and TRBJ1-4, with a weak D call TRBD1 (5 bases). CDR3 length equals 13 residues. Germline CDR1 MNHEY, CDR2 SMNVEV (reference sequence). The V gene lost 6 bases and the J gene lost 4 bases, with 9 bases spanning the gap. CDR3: CASSPTVNEKLFF. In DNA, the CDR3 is TGTGCCAGCAGCCCGACAGTTAATGAAAAACTGTTTTTT.

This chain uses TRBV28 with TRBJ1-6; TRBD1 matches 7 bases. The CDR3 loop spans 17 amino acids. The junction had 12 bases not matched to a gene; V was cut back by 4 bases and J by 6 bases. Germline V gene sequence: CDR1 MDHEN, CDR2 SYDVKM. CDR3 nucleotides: TGTGCCAGCAGTTCAAACCCGGGGACAGCGCTTAATTCACCCCTCCACTTT. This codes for CASSSNPGTALNSPLHF.

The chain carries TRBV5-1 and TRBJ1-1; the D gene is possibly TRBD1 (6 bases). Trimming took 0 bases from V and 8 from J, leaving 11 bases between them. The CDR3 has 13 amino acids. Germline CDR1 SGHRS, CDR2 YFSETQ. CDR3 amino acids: CASSLVQGREAFF. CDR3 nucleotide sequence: TGCGCCAGCAGCTTGGTACAGGGAAGGGAAGCTTTCTTT.

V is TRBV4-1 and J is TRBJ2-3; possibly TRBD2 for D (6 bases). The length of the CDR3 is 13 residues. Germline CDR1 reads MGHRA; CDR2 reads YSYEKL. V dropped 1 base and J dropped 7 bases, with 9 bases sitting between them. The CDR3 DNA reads TGCGCCAGCAGCCAAGCCGGGGGTTATACGCAGTATTTT. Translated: CASSQAGGYTQYF.

In DNA form, the CDR3 reads TGTGCCAGCAGTGAACACAGGCAAGTGACAGGCTACACCTTC. Amino acid sequence: CASSEHRQVTGYTF. The rearrangement joins TRBV6-1 to TRBJ1-2; D might be TRBD1 (5 bases). Trimming took 2 bases from V and 8 from J, leaving 15 bases between them. The length of the CDR3 is 14 residues. From germline, CDR1 is MNHNS and CDR2 SASEGT.

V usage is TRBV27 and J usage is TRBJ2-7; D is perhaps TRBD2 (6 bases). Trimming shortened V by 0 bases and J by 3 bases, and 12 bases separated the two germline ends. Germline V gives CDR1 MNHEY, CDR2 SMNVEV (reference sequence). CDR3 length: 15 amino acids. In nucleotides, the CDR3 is TGTGCCAGCAGTTTATCGCGGGACTGTTTCTACGAGCAGTACTTC. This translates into CASSLSRDCFYEQYF.

CDR3 DNA: TGTGCCAGCAGTTACTCGACAGGGACTGGGGCCATATATTTT. Its translation: CASSYSTGTGAIYF. J is TRBJ1-3 and V is TRBV6-5, with TRBD1 matching over 7 bases. From germline, CDR1 is MNHEY and CDR2 SVGAGI. The CDR3 totals 14 residues. V dropped 0 bases and J dropped 11; count of bases not matched to a gene: 7.

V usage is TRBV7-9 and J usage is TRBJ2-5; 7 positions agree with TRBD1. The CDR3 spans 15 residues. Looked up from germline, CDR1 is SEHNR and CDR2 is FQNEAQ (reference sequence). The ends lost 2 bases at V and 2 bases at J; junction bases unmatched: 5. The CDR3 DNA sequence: TGTGCCAGCAGCTTATTGGGACAGAAACAAGAGACCCAGTACTTC. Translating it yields CASSLLGQKQETQYF.

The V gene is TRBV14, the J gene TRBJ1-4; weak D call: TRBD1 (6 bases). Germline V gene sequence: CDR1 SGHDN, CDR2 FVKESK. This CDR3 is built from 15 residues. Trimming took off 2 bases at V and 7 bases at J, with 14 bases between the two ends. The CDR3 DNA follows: TGTGCCAGCAGCCAAAGCAGGGGACGAAGTGAAAAACTGTTTTTT. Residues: CASSQSRGRSEKLFF.

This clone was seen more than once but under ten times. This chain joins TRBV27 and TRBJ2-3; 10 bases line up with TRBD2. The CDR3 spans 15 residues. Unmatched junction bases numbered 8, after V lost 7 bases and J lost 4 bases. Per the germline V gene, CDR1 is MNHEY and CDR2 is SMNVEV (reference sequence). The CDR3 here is CASTPAGGPADTQYF. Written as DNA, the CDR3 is TGTGCCAGCACCCCAGCGGGGGGGCCTGCAGATACGCAGTATTTT.

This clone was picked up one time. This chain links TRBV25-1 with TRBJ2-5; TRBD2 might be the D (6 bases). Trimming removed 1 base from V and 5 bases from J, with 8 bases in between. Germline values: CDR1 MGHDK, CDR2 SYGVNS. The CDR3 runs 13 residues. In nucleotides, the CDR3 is TGTGCCAGCAGTGAATCGGGGGAGGAGACCCAGTACTTC. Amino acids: CASSESGEETQYF.

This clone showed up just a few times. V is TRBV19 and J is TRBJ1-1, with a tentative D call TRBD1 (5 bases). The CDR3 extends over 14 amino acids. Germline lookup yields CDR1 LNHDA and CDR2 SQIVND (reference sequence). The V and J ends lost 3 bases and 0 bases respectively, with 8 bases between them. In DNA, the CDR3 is TGTGCCAGTAGTATTGCAGGGATGAACACTGAAGCTTTCTTT. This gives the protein CASSIAGMNTEAFF.

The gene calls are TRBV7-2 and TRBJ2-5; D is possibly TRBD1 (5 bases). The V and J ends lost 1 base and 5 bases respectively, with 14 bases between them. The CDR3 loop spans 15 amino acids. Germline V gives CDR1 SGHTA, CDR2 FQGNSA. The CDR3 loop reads CASSLGAGIAETQYF. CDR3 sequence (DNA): TGTGCCAGCAGCTTAGGAGCAGGGATCGCGGAGACCCAGTACTTC.